These 19 T cell receptor beta chains were all obtained from the same sample, sequenced in a study of T cells in Graves' hyperthyroidism and ophthalmopathy. TCR beta CDR3 sequences were amplified from RNA transcripts. HTBI primers were employed in a first-round RT-PCR of the TCR CDR3. Each CDR3 protein is one row after TCRdb ran MiXCR on the multiplex PCR reads. The data show 500,000 to 650,000 distinct CDR3 sequences, with 12% to 15% seen just once and roughly 14% held by the top ten. The specimen sequenced was blood. Receptors were obtained from a woman aged 40 to 50 with Graves' hyperthyroidism.

At least ten counts were recorded for this clonotype. The rearrangement uses TRBV13 and TRBJ2-5; TRBD2 aligns across 7 bases. Per the germline V gene, CDR1 is PRHDT and CDR2 is FYEKMQ (reference sequence). The CDR3 covers 15 residues. V trimming: 5 bases; J trimming: 2 bases; junction bases outside the gene matches: 8. DNA of the CDR3: TGTGCCAGCAGCCCCCGGTGGGGGGGACAAGAGACCCAGTACTTC. Protein sequence: CASSPRWGGQETQYF.

This clonotype was recorded at least ten times. The chain combines TRBV2 with TRBJ2-3; 7 nucleotides agree with TRBD2. Per germline, CDR1 SNHLY and CDR2 FYNNEI. This CDR3 spans 16 amino acids. Trimming took 6 bases from V and 0 from J; bases not matched to a gene: 9. DNA for the CDR3: TGTGCCAGCAGAAGGTGGCGGGAGACTAGCACAGATACGCAGTATTTT. Its translation: CASRRWRETSTDTQYF.

There are a few counts of this clonotype. This chain links TRBV29-1 with TRBJ1-1; possibly TRBD1 for D (6 bases). This CDR3 has 12 amino acids. The germline V gene has CDR1 SQVTM and CDR2 ANQGSEA. Trimming pared 4 bases from V and 7 bases from J, leaving 13 bases between. The CDR3 spells CSVVLGAGEAFF. In nucleotides, the CDR3 is TGCAGCGTTGTACTGGGGGCGGGTGAAGCTTTCTTT.

This clonotype was detected many times. The chain is built from TRBV30 and TRBJ2-1; D is uncertain. This CDR3 region has 12 residues. Trimming removed 4 bases from V and 1 base from J, with 5 bases in between. Germline V lookup: CDR1 GTSNPN, CDR2 SVGIG (reference sequence). CDR3 region: CAWTPSYNEQFF. The CDR3 nucleotides are TGTGCCTGGACACCGTCCTACAATGAGCAGTTCTTC.

As concerns this clonotype: A much larger clonotype is one base distant, so this may be a read error. The chain joins TRBV20-1 to TRBJ2-1, with 8 positions matching TRBD2. The CDR3 contains 15 residues. Germline V gives CDR1 DFQATT, CDR2 SNEGSKA (reference sequence). In DNA form, the CDR3 reads TGCAGTGCTAGAGATGGCGGGAGGTCCTACAATGAGCAGCTCTTC. Translating gives CSARDGGRSYNEQLF.

This clonotype was detected ten times or more. The V call is TRBV5-1, the J call TRBJ2-2; 15 bases line up with TRBD2. CDR3 length: 17 residues. The germline CDR1 and CDR2 sequences are SGHRS and YFSETQ. Trimming took 4 bases from V and 4 from J; bases not matched to a gene: 5. DNA for the CDR3: TGCGCCAGCAGCACCGGACTAGCGGGAGGGGTCACCGGGGAGCTGTTTTTT. This codes for CASSTGLAGGVTGELFF.

The chain's CDR3 is CASKELAGVSYEQYF. The CDR3 DNA reads as TGCGCCAGCAAAGAATTAGCGGGAGTGTCCTACGAGCAGTACTTC. The chain carries TRBV10-2 and TRBJ2-7, with TRBD2 matching 9 bases. This CDR3 comprises 15 residues. V shed 7 bases, J shed 1 base, and the junction held 8 bases outside the gene matches. Germline V lookup: CDR1 WSHSY, CDR2 SAAADI.

The V and J genes are TRBV15 and TRBJ1-1, with TRBD1 matching 7 bases. The CDR3 extends over 16 amino acids. The germline gives CDR1 LNHNV, CDR2 YYDKDF (reference sequence). The J segment lost 0 bases and the V segment lost 2 bases, leaving 6 bases of the junction unmatched. Here the CDR3 DNA reads TGTGCCACCAGCAGAATTCCGGGACAGATGAACACTGAAGCTTTCTTT. Translation gives CATSRIPGQMNTEAFF.

Concerning this clonotype: A much larger clone sits a single nucleotide away, making a read error possible. This sequence joins TRBV10-3 and TRBJ1-2; no reliable D call. There are 13 residues in the CDR3. Germline V gene lookup returns CDR1 ENHRY and CDR2 SYGVKD. CDR3 in DNA: TGTGCCATCAGTGAGGCGACTGTAGGTGGCAACACCTTC. It specifies CAISEATVGGNTF.

Only a few counts were recorded for this clonotype. V is TRBV10-1 and J is TRBJ2-2, with 7 positions matching TRBD1. The germline V gene encodes CDR1 WNHNN and CDR2 SYGVQD (reference sequence). This CDR3 comprises 17 residues. V lost 3 bases and J lost 2; bases outside the gene matches: 9. CDR3 bases: TGCGCCAGCAGTGATAGGCGTTCAGGGGGTAACACCGGGGAGCTGTTTTTT. This gives the protein CASSDRRSGGNTGELFF.

This clonotype occurred a few times. The chain has TRBV7-2 and TRBJ1-5; D is perhaps TRBD1 (5 bases). The CDR3 runs 17 residues. The V gene's germline CDR1 is SGHTA and CDR2 FQGNSA. Trimming took 3 bases from V and 2 from J, leaving 17 bases between them. Here the CDR3 reads CASSLAPSGDGNQPQHF. The DNA of the CDR3 is TGTGCCAGCAGCTTGGCCCCATCGGGGGATGGCAATCAGCCCCAGCATTTT.

This clonotype has ten or more counts. The chain carries TRBV11-2 and TRBJ1-2; no firm D call. The CDR3 extends over 15 amino acids. Trimming left V 1 base short and J 1 base short, with 10 bases between. The germline V gene has CDR1 SGHAT and CDR2 FQNNGV. CDR3 DNA: TGTGCCAGCAGCTTAGGTCTCAGCATTAACTATGGCTACACCTTC. The encoded protein is CASSLGLSINYGYTF. The variable domain in full, completed from reference TRBV11-2 and TRBJ1-2, reads EAGVAQSPRYKIIEKRQSVAFWCNPISGHATLYWYQQILGQGPKLLIQFQNNGVVDDSQLPKDRFSAERLKGVDSTLKIQPAKLEDSAVYLCASSLGLSINYGYTFGSGTRLTVV.

This clonotype has a handful of counts. This chain links TRBV24-1 with TRBJ2-7, with D perhaps matching TRBD1 (6 bases). This CDR3 region has 14 residues. Germline V CDR1 and CDR2: KGHDR, SFDVKD. V gave up 2 bases and J gave up 6 bases, with 13 bases separating them. The CDR3 protein is CATSDSNRVVEQYF. The CDR3 DNA reads TGTGCCACCAGTGATTCTAACAGGGTGGTCGAGCAGTACTTC.

This clonotype was picked up many times. J is TRBJ2-2 and V is TRBV11-3, with D perhaps matching TRBD2 (7 bases). V shed 7 bases and J shed 6 bases, with 15 bases lying between them. CDR3 size: 14 residues. Per germline, CDR1 SGHNT and CDR2 YENEEA. The CDR3 coding sequence is TGTGCCAGCACGCTAACGGGGGGCGCCGGGGAGCTGTTTTTT. It is translated as CASTLTGGAGELFF.

This clonotype was seen more than once but under ten times. This sequence joins TRBV5-1 and TRBJ2-3; no clear D. Trimming left V 1 base short and J 2 bases short, with 11 bases between. Germline values: CDR1 SGHRS, CDR2 YFSETQ. There are 15 residues in the CDR3. The chain's CDR3 is CASSLTTGYTDTQYF. CDR3 nucleotide sequence: TGCGCCAGCAGCTTGACGACGGGCTACACAGATACGCAGTATTTT.

This clonotype was seen more than once but under ten times. The chain uses TRBV5-8 and TRBJ2-1; 14 bases are a match to TRBD2. The germline V gene has CDR1 SGHTS and CDR2 YDEGEE. There are 17 residues in the CDR3. V was clipped by 4 bases and J by 9 bases; unmatched bases: 12. In nucleotides, the CDR3 is TGTGCCAGCAGCCGGGGACTAGCGGGAGCACTGTTCAGTGAGCAGTTCTTC. Translating it yields CASSRGLAGALFSEQFF.

There are many counts of this clonotype. This sequence joins TRBV28 and TRBJ2-1; D may be TRBD2 (5 bases). CDR1 is MDHEN and CDR2 is SYDVKM in the germline V gene. With 6 bases removed from V and 4 bases from J, the gap between germline ends came to 19 bases. CDR3 length: 16 amino acids. CDR3 coding DNA: TGTGCCAGCAGCCCTGGGGTGGGAGAGATATACAATGAGCAGTTCTTC. This codes for CASSPGVGEIYNEQFF.

In this sample, this clonotype turned up many times. This chain uses TRBV5-1 with TRBJ2-3, with D tentatively TRBD1 (5 bases). The V gene's germline CDR1 is SGHRS and CDR2 YFSETQ. V dropped 3 bases and J dropped 3 bases, with 11 bases sitting between them. This CDR3 region has 14 residues. CDR3 loop: CASSSQGATDTQYF. The DNA for the CDR3 is TGCGCCAGCAGCTCCCAGGGTGCGACAGATACGCAGTATTTT.

This clonotype was found many times. The chain has TRBV30 and TRBJ1-5; D is ambiguous. This CDR3 has 13 amino acids. Germline V gene data show CDR1 as GTSNPN and CDR2 as SVGIG (reference sequence). Trimming removed 5 bases at V and 0 bases at J, with 8 bases between. Written as DNA, the CDR3 is TGTGCCTGGCAGACTGATAGCAATCAGCCCCAGCATTTT. Translation gives CAWQTDSNQPQHF. The whole variable domain, filled in from reference TRBV30 and TRBJ1-5, reads SQTIHQWPATLVQPVGSPLSLECTVEGTSNPNLYWYRQAAGRGLQLLFYSVGIGQISSEVPQNLSASRPQDRQFILSSKKLLLSDSGFYLCAWQTDSNQPQHFGDGTRLSIL.